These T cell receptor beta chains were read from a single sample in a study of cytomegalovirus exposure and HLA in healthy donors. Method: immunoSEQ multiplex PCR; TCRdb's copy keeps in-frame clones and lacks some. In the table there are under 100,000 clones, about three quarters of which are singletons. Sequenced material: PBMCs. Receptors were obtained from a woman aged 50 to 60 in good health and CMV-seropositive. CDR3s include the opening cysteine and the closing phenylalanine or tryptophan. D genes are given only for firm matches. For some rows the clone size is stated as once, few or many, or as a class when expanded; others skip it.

CASIPWTSPYTQYF	TGTGCCAGCATACCTTGGACTAGCCCTTATACGCAGTATTTT	TRBD2	.	TRBV25-1	TRBJ2-3
CASSPQGRGYTF	TGTGCCAGCAGTCCACAGGGCCGGGGCTACACCTTC	.	few	TRBV28	TRBJ1-2
CASSPRQGAGVYGYTF	TGTGCCAGCTCACCACGACAGGGGGCCGGGGTCTATGGCTACACCTTC	TRBD1	.	TRBV18	TRBJ1-2
CASSPAGPPYYGYTF	TGTGCCAGCAGCCCCGCGGGCCCCCCCTACTATGGCTACACCTTC	.	few	TRBV28	TRBJ1-2
CSSSPTWGQGNLDTQYF	TGTTCCAGCAGCCCGACCTGGGGACAGGGGAATTTAGATACGCAGTATTTT	TRBD1	.	TRBV7-9	TRBJ2-3
CAIRAGQGIYEQYF	TGTGCCATCAGGGCCGGACAGGGGATATACGAGCAGTACTTC	TRBD1	.	TRBV10-3	TRBJ2-7
CASRGADNTGELFF	TGTGCCAGCAGGGGGGCAGATAACACCGGGGAGCTGTTTTTT	.	.	TRBV2	TRBJ2-2
CASSYGGLGSSYEQYF	TGTGCCAGCAGTTACGGGGGCCTTGGAAGCTCCTACGAGCAGTACTTC	.	.	TRBV6-5	TRBJ2-7
CASRTGQYSPLHF	TGTGCCAGTAGGACAGGCCAGTATTCACCCCTCCACTTT	.	few	TRBV19	TRBJ1-6
CASSQYFITEAFF	TGTGCCAGCAGCCAATACTTTATCACTGAAGCTTTCTTT	.	.	TRBV14	TRBJ1-1
CASSPGWEPYEQYF	TGTGCCAGCAGCCCGGGGTGGGAGCCCTACGAGCAGTACTTC	.	few	TRBV7-2	TRBJ2-7
CASRLDRGLRSYGYTF	TGTGCCAGCAGACTTGACAGGGGGCTCCGGTCCTATGGCTACACCTTC	TRBD1	.	TRBV2	TRBJ1-2
CASSLLVGTDTDTQYF	TGCGCCAGCAGCCTTTTAGTCGGAACAGACACAGATACGCAGTATTTT	.	.	TRBV4-1	TRBJ2-3
CASSLGLSTDTQYF	TGTGCCAGCAGTTTGGGACTATCCACAGATACGCAGTATTTT	TRBD2	.	TRBV27	TRBJ2-3
CASSPTGEIMNTEAFF	TGTGCCAGCAGCCCGACAGGGGAGATTATGAACACTGAAGCTTTCTTT	TRBD1	few	TRBV7-9	TRBJ1-1
CAISADSYGYTF	TGTGCCATCAGTGCTGACAGCTATGGCTACACCTTC	.	.	TRBV10-3	TRBJ1-2
CASSSRTSGSGTDTQYF	TGTGCCAGCAGCTCCCGGACTAGCGGGAGTGGAACAGATACGCAGTATTTT	TRBD2	.	TRBV11-3	TRBJ2-3
CASSRALDRGSPLHF	TGTGCCAGCAGTCGCGCTCTAGACAGGGGGTCACCCCTCCACTTT	TRBD1	few	TRBV6-5	TRBJ1-6
CASSSVTDTQYF	TGTGCCAGCAGCTCTGTCACAGATACGCAGTATTTT	.	few	TRBV5-6	TRBJ2-3
CASSLVPGRADTQYF	TGTGCCAGCAGCTTAGTCCCCGGGAGGGCAGATACGCAGTATTTT	TRBD2	few	TRBV11-2	TRBJ2-3
CASSPTPLAPKGNTGELFF	TGTGCCAGCAGTCCCACACCACTAGCGCCAAAGGGGAACACCGGGGAGCTGTTTTTT	TRBD2	.	TRBV27	TRBJ2-2
CASSHNWGEDQPQHF	TGTGCCAGCAGCCACAACTGGGGGGAGGATCAGCCCCAGCATTTT	.	.	TRBV7-2	TRBJ1-5
CASSFIGGPNTGELFF	TGTGCCAGCAGCTTTATAGGGGGCCCTAACACCGGGGAGCTGTTTTTT	TRBD1	.	TRBV7-6	TRBJ2-2
CASSPGTGIDTQYF	TGTGCCAGCAGCCCAGGGACAGGGATAGATACGCAGTATTTT	TRBD1	once	TRBV27	TRBJ2-3
CATLPGQGNEQFF	TGTGCCACCCTCCCGGGACAGGGGAATGAGCAGTTCTTC	TRBD1	.	TRBV10-3	TRBJ2-1
CASSIYKEGLIYEQYF	TGTGCCAGTAGTATTTACAAGGAGGGCCTTATCTACGAGCAGTACTTC	.	few	TRBV19	TRBJ2-7
CASSSRLAGGPEGSYNEQFF	TGTGCCAGCTCATCCCGACTAGCGGGAGGGCCGGAGGGTTCCTACAATGAGCAGTTCTTC	TRBD2	once	TRBV18	TRBJ2-1
CAWSAPGARLFF	TGTGCCTGGAGTGCACCAGGGGCGCGACTGTTTTTT	.	.	TRBV30	TRBJ1-4
CASSLGLAVNSVAGELFF	TGCGCCAGCAGCTTGGGACTAGCGGTAAACAGTGTAGCCGGGGAGCTGTTTTTT	TRBD2	.	TRBV5-1	TRBJ2-2
CASSPGQGTPHEQYF	TGTGCCAGCAGCCCAGGGCAGGGAACCCCCCACGAGCAGTACTTC	.	.	TRBV11-3	TRBJ2-7
CASSPAGRDRFF	TGCGCCAGCAGCCCGGCCGGGCGGGATCGGTTCTTC	.	.	TRBV10-1	TRBJ2-1
CASSVGPGQGGYTF	TGTGCCAGCAGCGTAGGGCCGGGACAGGGAGGCTACACCTTC	TRBD1	.	TRBV5-5	TRBJ1-2
CASSLGLAGEQETQYF	TGTGCCAGCAGCCTTGGACTAGCGGGAGAACAAGAGACCCAGTACTTC	TRBD2	.	TRBV28	TRBJ2-5
CASSTSGQHNEQFF	TGCGCCAGCAGCACGTCGGGACAGCACAATGAGCAGTTCTTC	TRBD1	.	TRBV5-1	TRBJ2-1